The entry that follows covers one TCR beta chain sequence. Its antigen is not known. Sequencing was performed with immunoSEQ multiplex PCR; in TCRdb, only in-frame clones are kept and a portion is missing. This table has approximately 40,000 clones, more than 70% appearing once. The V end was cut by 0 bases, the J end by 10 bases, with 10 bases between. This CDR3 is 12 amino acids long. In germline, CDR1 is SGHRS, CDR2 YFSETQ. These data originate in a study of OX40 agonist ivuxolimab in advanced cancers. Study background: Ivuxolimab, which patients received intravenously every 2 weeks, was dosed at 0.01 to 10 mg/kg. The study's findings and limits: Partial responders receiving 0.1-3.0 mg/kg showed among the lowest clonal expansion. Averaging showed that CD8+ T cells had more expanded clones than CD4+ did. With doses of 0.1 to 3.0 mg/kg, CD4+ and CD8+ blood T cells had undergone clonal expansion by week 6.

The input for sequencing was CD4+ or CD8+ T cells sorted from blood, taken in a trial of the OX40 agonist ivuxolimab. The TCR originated in an adult with an advanced solid tumor such as melanoma, head and neck, liver or kidney cancer. The chain has TRBV5-1 and TRBJ1-2; D is ambiguous. The CDR3 sequence: CASSLARLDYTF. The CDR3 DNA sequence: TGCGCCAGCAGCTTGGCCAGGTTGGACTACACCTTC. Filled out from reference TRBV5-1 and TRBJ1-2, the complete variable domain reads KAGVTQTPRYLIKTRGQQVTLSCSPISGHRSVSWYQQTPGQGLQFLFEYFSETQRNKGNFPGRFSGRQFSNSRSEMNVSTLELGDSALYLCASSLARLDYTFGSGTRLTVV.